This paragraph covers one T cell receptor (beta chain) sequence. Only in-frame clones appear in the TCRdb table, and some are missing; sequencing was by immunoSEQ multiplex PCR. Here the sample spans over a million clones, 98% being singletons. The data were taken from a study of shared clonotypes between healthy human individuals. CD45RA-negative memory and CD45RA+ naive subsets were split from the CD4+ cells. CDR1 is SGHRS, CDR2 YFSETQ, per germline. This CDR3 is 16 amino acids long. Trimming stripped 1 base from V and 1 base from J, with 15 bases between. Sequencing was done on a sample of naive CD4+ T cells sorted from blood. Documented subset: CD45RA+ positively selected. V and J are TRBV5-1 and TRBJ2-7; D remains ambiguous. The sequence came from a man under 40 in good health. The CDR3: CASSLSRSVPSYEQYF. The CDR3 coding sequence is TGCGCCAGCAGCTTGTCTAGATCTGTGCCATCCTACGAGCAGTACTTC.